Listed here are 32 T cell receptor beta chains from one sample, sequenced in a study of blood T cell repertoires in COVID-19. Clones were read by immunoSEQ multiplex PCR, and TCRdb kept only the in-frame ones, dropping some. The sample consists of 200,000 to 300,000 clones, 86% of them appearing once. Material: peripheral blood. These receptors were collected from a man aged 35-49 years who had recovered from COVID-19.

In its sample, this clone was seen once. CDR3 nucleotide sequence: TGTGCCAGCAGTAGCTCGGACAGGGGCAACATTCAGTACTTC. It is translated as CASSSSDRGNIQYF. V is TRBV28 and J is TRBJ2-4, with 9 bases fitting TRBD1. Losses at the gene ends were 5 bases for V and 7 bases for J; bases not matched to a gene: 6. The V gene's germline CDR1 is MDHEN and CDR2 SYDVKM. This CDR3 comprises 14 residues.

In its sample, this clone was seen once. The chain employs TRBV5-4 and TRBJ1-2; D may be TRBD1 (6 bases). V was pared by 0 bases and J by 2 bases, with 17 bases between. Germline values: CDR1 SGHNT, CDR2 YYREEE (reference sequence). The CDR3 has 17 amino acids. As DNA, the CDR3 is TGTGCCAGCAGCTTGGGTGCCTTCGGGACAACAAACTATGGCTACACCTTC. Encoded protein: CASSLGAFGTTNYGYTF.

The CDR3 protein is CAWSILYEQYF. The CDR3 DNA reads as TGTGCCTGGAGTATCTTGTACGAGCAGTACTTC. V is TRBV30 and J is TRBJ2-7; D is unclear. In germline, CDR1 is GTSNPN, CDR2 SVGIG (reference sequence). With 2 bases removed from V and 4 bases from J, the gap between germline ends came to 6 bases. The CDR3 spans 11 residues.

The chain links TRBV7-9 to TRBJ2-1, with D possibly being TRBD2 (7 bases). Trimming cost V 0 bases and J 7 bases, with 13 bases left between them. Germline-derived CDR1 and CDR2 are SEHNR and FQNEAQ (reference sequence). This CDR3 has 15 amino acids. CDR3 residues: CASSLAGGPSNEQFF. The CDR3 DNA sequence: TGTGCCAGCAGCTTAGCGGGGGGGCCAAGTAATGAGCAGTTCTTC.

The chain combines TRBV9 with TRBJ2-4; 8 nucleotides line up with TRBD2. This CDR3 region has 17 residues. V dropped 4 bases and J dropped 5; count of bases not matched to a gene: 14. Germline loops: CDR1 SGDLS, CDR2 YYNGEE. The CDR3 spells CASSPGGGSGTENIQYF. DNA of the CDR3: TGTGCCAGCAGCCCCGGGGGAGGTAGCGGGACCGAAAACATTCAGTACTTC.

The V and J genes are TRBV6-6 and TRBJ2-7; D may be TRBD2 (5 bases). The CDR3 has 13 amino acids. Trimming removed 2 bases at V and 7 bases at J, with 12 bases between. Germline CDR1 MNHNY, CDR2 SVGAGI (reference sequence). The CDR3 reads CASSYEEEREQYF. CDR3 DNA sequence: TGTGCCAGCAGTTACGAGGAGGAGCGGGAGCAGTACTTC.

The V call is TRBV10-3, the J call TRBJ2-6; TRBD1 matches at 8 bases. The V gene end was trimmed by 3 bases and the J gene end by 3 bases; junction bases not matched to a gene: 7. The CDR3 runs to 17 residues. Germline V gives CDR1 ENHRY, CDR2 SYGVKD. The CDR3 is CAISELATGVGANVLTF. For the CDR3, the DNA is TGTGCCATCAGTGAACTCGCGACAGGGGTTGGGGCCAACGTCCTGACTTTC.

The rearrangement links TRBV18 to TRBJ1-4; TRBD1 matches 9 bases. Germline lookup yields CDR1 KGHSH and CDR2 LQKENI. There are 19 residues in the CDR3. V trimming: 1 base; J trimming: 0 bases; junction bases outside the gene matches: 9. The CDR3 spells CASSPRLGQGGSTNEKLFF. The CDR3 region has the DNA TGTGCCAGCTCACCACGCTTGGGACAGGGAGGTTCAACTAATGAAAAACTGTTTTTT.

This rearrangement joins TRBV3-1 (or the pseudogene TRBV3-2) to TRBJ2-5; TRBD2 matches at 7 bases. Germline CDR1 is LGHDT and CDR2 is YNNKEL (reference sequence). This CDR3 has 18 amino acids. V was clipped by 3 bases and J by 3 bases; unmatched bases: 16. The CDR3 nucleotides read TGTGCCAGCAGCCAGACTAGCAGGCGGAGGTTTGGGGAAGAGACCCAGTACTTC. Its translation is CASSQTSRRRFGEETQYF.

The chain combines TRBV7-9 with TRBJ2-3; possibly TRBD2 for D (6 bases). The germline CDR1 and CDR2 sequences are SEHNR and FQNEAQ (reference sequence). The V end was cut by 5 bases, the J end by 2 bases, with 17 bases between. The CDR3 runs to 16 residues. CDR3 sequence: CASSPGGAGYTDTQYF. The CDR3 bases are TGTGCCAGCAGCCCCGGAGGGGCGGGTTACACAGATACGCAGTATTTT.

CDR3 sequence (DNA): TGTGCCACCAAGACGGGGGGCGAGATGGAGACCCAGTACTTC. Its translation is CATKTGGEMETQYF. This chain joins TRBV28 and TRBJ2-5; D is possibly TRBD2 (7 bases). This CDR3 has 14 amino acids. Trimming removed 10 bases from V and 5 bases from J, with 20 bases in between. Per germline, CDR1 MDHEN and CDR2 SYDVKM.

This rearrangement joins TRBV27 to TRBJ2-7; TRBD1 agrees at 7 bases. This CDR3 is built from 13 residues. Germline V gene data show CDR1 as MNHEY and CDR2 as SMNVEV (reference sequence). J gave up 2 bases and V 5 bases, and 3 bases lay outside the gene matches. CDR3: CASSHRGPYEQYF. CDR3 in DNA: TGTGCCAGCAGTCACAGGGGCCCCTACGAGCAGTACTTC.

The chain combines TRBV20-1 with TRBJ1-5; D gene ambiguous. This CDR3 has 13 amino acids. With 3 bases removed from V and 7 bases from J, the gap between germline ends came to 13 bases. Germline V lookup: CDR1 DFQATT, CDR2 SNEGSKA (reference sequence). The CDR3 DNA follows: TGCAGTGCTAGTGTGGTTGCAGGCCAGCCCCAGCATTTT. This translates into CSASVVAGQPQHF.

The CDR3 DNA reads TGCGCCAGCAGCTCACGGACACAGAATACAAACACTGAAGCTTTCTTT. This encodes CASSSRTQNTNTEAFF. J is TRBJ1-1 and V is TRBV4-1; maybe TRBD1 (5 bases). Per germline, CDR1 MGHRA and CDR2 YSYEKL. V lost 5 bases and J 2 bases, leaving 18 bases between the germline ends. The CDR3 consists of 16 residues.

This clone was seen once. The rearrangement joins TRBV5-1 to TRBJ2-1; D is ambiguous. This CDR3 contains 15 residues. With 0 bases removed from V and 3 bases from J, the gap between germline ends came to 10 bases. Germline V lookup: CDR1 SGHRS, CDR2 YFSETQ. The CDR3 nucleotides are TGCGCCAGCAGCTTGGGAGGATTAGGCTACAATGAGCAGTTCTTC. Protein sequence: CASSLGGLGYNEQFF.

The V and J genes are TRBV6-5 and TRBJ2-7; possibly TRBD2 for D (5 bases). Germline assignment: CDR1 MNHEY and CDR2 SVGAGI. Trimming pared 2 bases from V and 7 bases from J, leaving 18 bases between. The CDR3 is 15 amino acids. The CDR3 coding sequence is TGTGCCAGCAGTTACCGTGGAGGACTCCCCAGGGAGCAGTACTTC. This codes for CASSYRGGLPREQYF.

This clone was observed once. V usage is TRBV9 and J usage is TRBJ1-6; no firm D call. Germline V gene lookup returns CDR1 SGDLS and CDR2 YYNGEE. This CDR3 has 12 amino acids. Trimming removed 3 bases from V and 10 bases from J, with 8 bases in between. The CDR3 bases are TGTGCCAGCAGCGGAACTTCGTCACCCCTCCACTTT. Amino acids: CASSGTSSPLHF.

This chain joins TRBV6-2 or TRBV6-3 and TRBJ2-2; TRBD1 aligns across 7 bases. This CDR3 has 14 amino acids. The V and J ends lost 2 bases and 4 bases, in that order; junction bases with no gene match: 1. Germline V gene lookup returns CDR1 MNHEY and CDR2 SVGEGT. CDR3 in amino acids: CASSYRGLTGELFF. The CDR3 nucleotides read TGTGCCAGCAGTTACAGGGGGCTCACCGGGGAGCTGTTTTTT.

This chain links TRBV30 with TRBJ1-2; no firm D call. V lost 2 bases to trimming and J lost 5 bases, with 15 bases between them. Per germline, CDR1 GTSNPN and CDR2 SVGIG (reference sequence). This CDR3 contains 14 residues. This chain's CDR3 is CAWSTRLVGYGYTF. DNA of the CDR3: TGTGCCTGGAGTACCCGACTGGTAGGATATGGCTACACCTTC.

In its sample, this clone was seen once. V is TRBV7-6 and J is TRBJ2-3, with 10 bases matching TRBD2. Germline CDR1 SGHVS, CDR2 FNYEAQ. CDR3 length: 18 amino acids. With 1 base clipped from V and 0 bases from J, the junction kept 7 bases outside the gene matches. This CDR3 reads CASSLGSGGGASTDTQYF. The CDR3 DNA sequence: TGTGCCAGCAGCTTAGGGAGCGGGGGGGGAGCAAGCACAGATACGCAGTATTTT.

V usage is TRBV7-8 and J usage is TRBJ2-3, with TRBD2 matching 11 bases. Germline values: CDR1 SGHVS, CDR2 FQNEAQ. V trimming: 1 base; J trimming: 2 bases; junction bases outside the gene matches: 8. CDR3 length: 18 residues. CDR3 residues: CASSLEAQTSGTTDTQYF. The CDR3 DNA reads TGTGCCAGCAGCTTAGAGGCCCAGACTAGCGGGACCACAGATACGCAGTATTTT.

In this sample, this clone turned up once. V and J are TRBV28 and TRBJ2-7; TRBD1 might be the D (5 bases). The CDR3 loop spans 13 amino acids. Trimming pared 2 bases from V and 5 bases from J, leaving 10 bases between. CDR1 MDHEN and CDR2 SYDVKM come from the germline V gene. CDR3 coding DNA: TGTGCCAGCAGTTTAAGGCAGGGCCACGAGCAGTACTTC. Protein product: CASSLRQGHEQYF.

V gene TRBV5-1 combines with J gene TRBJ2-2, with 10 bases identical to TRBD2. The CDR3 consists of 19 residues. CDR1 and CDR2 from the germline V gene are SGHRS and YFSETQ. The V segment lost 6 bases and the J segment 5 bases; nucleotides outside the gene matches: 19. The CDR3 region is CASTIFRHRTSGATGELFF. CDR3 bases: TGCGCCAGCACCATTTTCCGCCACCGTACTAGCGGGGCAACCGGGGAGCTGTTTTTT.

The rearrangement links TRBV9 to TRBJ2-2; 7 bases match TRBD2. V gave up 6 bases and J gave up 5 bases; unmatched junction bases: 1. CDR1 SGDLS and CDR2 YYNGEE come from the germline V gene. The CDR3 covers 12 residues. The CDR3 DNA sequence: TGTGCCAGCATGCGGGAGACCGGGGAGCTGTTTTTT. Translated, it gives CASMRETGELFF.

V gene TRBV7-2 combines with J gene TRBJ1-2; 9 nucleotides line up with TRBD1. This CDR3 contains 15 residues. V dropped 3 bases and J dropped 3; count of bases not matched to a gene: 5. From germline, CDR1 is SGHTA and CDR2 FQGNSA. CDR3 loop: CASSFGQGIDYGYTF. The CDR3 nucleotides read TGTGCCAGCAGCTTTGGACAGGGGATAGACTATGGCTACACCTTC.

The rearrangement uses TRBV10-3 and TRBJ2-3, with D maybe TRBD2 (6 bases). CDR1 is ENHRY and CDR2 is SYGVKD in the germline V gene. V lost 7 bases and J lost 0, with 14 bases in between. The CDR3 covers 15 residues. The CDR3, as DNA: TGTGCCATCACCCAGGCGGGACCTAGCACAGATACGCAGTATTTT. Translated, it gives CAITQAGPSTDTQYF.

The gene calls are TRBV27 and TRBJ2-5; D possibly corresponds to TRBD2 (5 bases). Trimming removed 6 bases from V and 3 bases from J, with 17 bases in between. The CDR3 spans 15 residues. Germline V gene lookup returns CDR1 MNHEY and CDR2 SMNVEV (reference sequence). The CDR3 loop is CASSPRSQRKETQYF. For the CDR3, the DNA is TGTGCCAGCAGCCCGCGGTCTCAGCGGAAAGAGACCCAGTACTTC.

The V gene is TRBV5-4, the J gene TRBJ2-2; a possible D gene is TRBD1 (6 bases). V lost 4 bases and J 8 bases, leaving 21 bases between the germline ends. In germline, CDR1 is SGHNT, CDR2 YYREEE (reference sequence). The CDR3 sequence is 16 residues long. CDR3 DNA: TGTGCCAGCAGCGATCAAATCGGGTGGGGGCCGGGGGAGCTGTTTTTT. This gives the protein CASSDQIGWGPGELFF.

V usage is TRBV9 and J usage is TRBJ1-2, with TRBD1 matching over 8 bases. The V gene end was trimmed by 3 bases and the J gene end by 6 bases; junction bases not matched to a gene: 10. Germline V gives CDR1 SGDLS, CDR2 YYNGEE. This CDR3 region has 15 residues. The CDR3 loop reads CASSELGTGRDGYTF. The CDR3 coding sequence is TGTGCCAGCAGCGAACTAGGGACAGGAAGAGATGGCTACACCTTC.

The chain joins TRBV2 to TRBJ2-3; 9 positions match TRBD2. Per the germline V gene, CDR1 is SNHLY and CDR2 is FYNNEI. V trimming: 6 bases; J trimming: 0 bases; junction bases outside the gene matches: 4. The length of the CDR3 is 15 residues. The CDR3 nucleotides read TGTGCCAGCAGAGGACTAGCGACTAGCACAGATACGCAGTATTTT. This translates into CASRGLATSTDTQYF. Drawing the rest from reference TRBV2 and TRBJ2-3, the complete variable domain is EPEVTQTPSHQVTQMGQEVILRCVPISNHLYFYWYRQILGQKVEFLVSFYNNEISEKSEIFDDQFSVERPDGSNFTLKIRSTKLEDSAMYFCASRGLATSTDTQYFGPGTRLTVL.

The rearrangement links TRBV5-1 to TRBJ2-1; TRBD2 is a possible D gene (6 bases). V was trimmed by 5 bases and J by 0 bases, leaving 15 bases between them. Germline CDR1 and CDR2: SGHRS and YFSETQ. The CDR3 loop spans 16 amino acids. The CDR3 coding sequence is TGCGCCAGCAGACCTCAGGCGGGGAGCTCCTACAATGAGCAGTTCTTC. Protein: CASRPQAGSSYNEQFF.

The J gene is TRBJ2-7, the V gene TRBV11-1; a weak D match, TRBD1 (6 bases). CDR3 size: 14 residues. The V and J ends lost 5 bases and 0 bases respectively, with 11 bases between them. Germline CDR1 is SGHAT and CDR2 is FQDESV (reference sequence). The CDR3 loop is CASSQNRVSYEQYF. CDR3 DNA sequence: TGTGCCAGCAGCCAGAACAGGGTCTCCTACGAGCAGTACTTC. Looking up the rest from reference TRBV11-1 and TRBJ2-7 gives the full variable domain: EAEVAQSPRYKITEKSQAVAFWCDPISGHATLYWYRQILGQGPELLVQFQDESVVDDSQLPKDRFSAERLKGVDSTLKIQPAELGDSAMYLCASSQNRVSYEQYFGPGTRLTVT.